The T cell receptor (beta chain) under discussion was sequenced for a study of patients and donors after allogeneic stem cell transplantation. The germline CDR1 and CDR2 sequences are SQVTM and ANQGSEA. The CDR3 totals 14 residues. The V end was cut by 4 bases, the J end by 0 bases, with 11 bases between. TCRdb itself ran the RT-PCR reads through MiXCR, one entry per CDR3 protein. The sample lists hundreds of thousands of distinct CDR3 sequences, around two fifths occurring once. V is TRBV29-1 and J is TRBJ2-3; a weak D match, TRBD1 (5 bases). This TCR derives from a human donor who was either an allogeneic HSCT recipient or a stem cell or donor lymphocyte infusion donor (not recorded which). It is not recorded whose cells these are; they may come from a transplant donor. The sequencing input was blood, either unsorted or a sorted T cell fraction (not recorded which). For the CDR3, the DNA is TGCAGCGTTGGAAGGGGCCAGAGCACAGATACGCAGTATTTT. Its protein is CSVGRGQSTDTQYF.